The T cell receptor (beta chain) described here comes from a study of cytomegalovirus exposure and HLA in healthy donors. Study-wide findings and caveats: A classifier reportedly called cytomegalovirus status with high sensitivity and specificity.

With 60 Vbeta and 13 Jbeta primers, the PCR was carried out. Assay: immunoSEQ multiplex PCR; the TCRdb copy retains only in-frame clones and omits some. Among under 200,000 clones listed, 82% were seen once. The ends were cut back, 3 bases at V and 8 bases at J, with 17 bases in the middle. The length of the CDR3 is 14 residues. This clone was seen only a few times. The antigen is unknown. The sample comprised PBMCs. The sequence came from a woman aged 18-35 years in good health and CMV-seronegative. V gene TRBV5-3 combines with J gene TRBJ1-2, with a possible D match to TRBD1 (5 bases). TRBV5-3 is recorded as an ORF, its role being uncertain. CDR3 DNA sequence: TGTGCCAGAAGCTCCCCCGGGGGAGAATGCGGCTACACCTTC. It translates to CARSSPGGECGYTF.